The 17 T cell receptor beta chains presented below share a single source sample, sequenced in a study of cytomegalovirus exposure and HLA in healthy donors. The PCR employed 60 Vbeta primers together with 13 Jbeta primers. The repertoire was sequenced with immunoSEQ multiplex PCR; TCRdb's copy has only in-frame clones and lacks some. The sample lists roughly 140,000 clones, 80% occurring once. The sequenced sample was PBMCs. The source of these receptors is a middle-aged man in good health and CMV-seronegative.

This chain connects TRBV7-9 to TRBJ2-7; TRBD1 matches 9 bases. CDR1 is SEHNR, CDR2 FQNEAQ, per germline (reference sequence). This CDR3 contains 15 residues. Trimming at V came to 5 bases and at J to 3 bases, leaving 8 bases not matched to a gene. The CDR3 spells CASSTLGQGYYEQYF. CDR3 nucleotide sequence: TGTGCCAGCAGCACGCTGGGACAGGGTTACTACGAGCAGTACTTC. The full variable domain, with the rest looked up from reference TRBV7-9 and TRBJ2-7, is DTGVSQNPRHKITKRGQNVTFRCDPISEHNRLYWYRQTLGQGPEFLTYFQNEAQLEKSRLLSDRFSAERPKGSFSTLEIQRTEQGDSAMYLCASSTLGQGYYEQYFGPGTRLTVT.

J is TRBJ1-1 and V is TRBV9; tentatively, D is TRBD1 (6 bases). Looked up from germline, CDR1 is SGDLS and CDR2 is YYNGEE. V was clipped by 4 bases and J by 4 bases, with 17 bases between them. The CDR3 extends over 15 amino acids. The CDR3 spells CASSSYSGGGTEAFF. The CDR3 region has the DNA TGTGCCAGCAGCTCCTACTCGGGGGGCGGCACTGAAGCTTTCTTT. Looking up the rest from reference TRBV9 and TRBJ1-1 gives the full variable domain: DSGVTQTPKHLITATGQRVTLRCSPRSGDLSVYWYQQSLDQGLQFLIQYYNGEERAKGNILERFSAQQFPDLHSELNLSSLELGDSALYFCASSSYSGGGTEAFFGQGTRLTVV.

The chain couples TRBV28 to TRBJ1-1; D gene ambiguous. CDR1 MDHEN and CDR2 SYDVKM come from the germline V gene. Trimming stripped 5 bases from V and 3 bases from J, with 13 bases between. The CDR3 covers 14 residues. This CDR3 is CASSPLRTHTEAFF. CDR3 bases: TGTGCCAGCAGTCCCCTGCGTACGCACACTGAAGCTTTCTTT.

This clone was counted a few times. V usage is TRBV28 and J usage is TRBJ1-2; 7 bases fit TRBD1. Per the germline V gene, CDR1 is MDHEN and CDR2 is SYDVKM. The V and J ends lost 5 bases and 2 bases, in that order; junction bases with no gene match: 8. This CDR3 comprises 15 residues. CDR3 residues: CASSPLDRENYGYTF. CDR3 sequence (DNA): TGTGCCAGCAGTCCTCTAGACAGGGAAAACTATGGCTACACCTTC.

This chain links TRBV5-1 with TRBJ2-3; TRBD2 matches 12 bases. V lost 5 bases to trimming and J lost 0 bases; unmatched junction nucleotides: 4. This CDR3 spans 16 amino acids. Per germline, CDR1 SGHRS and CDR2 YFSETQ. This chain's CDR3 is CASRLAGGSSTDTQYF. For the CDR3, the DNA is TGCGCCAGCAGACTAGCGGGGGGCTCGAGCACAGATACGCAGTATTTT.

The chain has TRBV5-1 and TRBJ1-3; D is perhaps TRBD1 (5 bases). This CDR3 is built from 15 residues. CDR1 and CDR2 (germline): SGHRS, YFSETQ. The ends were cut back, 0 bases at V and 0 bases at J, with 7 bases in the middle. CDR3 in amino acids: CASSLGQTSGNTIYF. For the CDR3, the DNA is TGCGCCAGCAGCTTGGGACAGACCTCTGGAAACACCATATATTTT.

V and J are TRBV15 and TRBJ1-3; D might be TRBD1 (5 bases). Germline V gene sequence: CDR1 LNHNV, CDR2 YYDKDF (reference sequence). The ends were cut back, 8 bases at V and 0 bases at J, with 14 bases in the middle. This CDR3 has 15 amino acids. DNA for the CDR3: TGTGCCACCTCGACAGCGGGTACCTCTGGAAACACCATATATTTT. Its translation: CATSTAGTSGNTIYF.

This clone was counted a few times. This chain uses TRBV30 with TRBJ2-2; 8 nucleotides line up with TRBD1. The CDR3 loop spans 15 amino acids. The V gene's germline CDR1 is GTSNPN and CDR2 SVGIG (reference sequence). V was clipped by 2 bases and J by 4 bases; unmatched bases: 6. CDR3 loop: CAWSTGQGRTGELFF. DNA of the CDR3: TGTGCCTGGAGTACCGGACAGGGACGCACCGGGGAGCTGTTTTTT.

The CDR3 spells CASSIDGTSITNEKLFF. The DNA of the CDR3 is TGTGCCAGTAGTATTGACGGGACATCTATAACTAATGAAAAACTGTTTTTT. The chain links TRBV19 to TRBJ1-4, with D possibly matching TRBD1 (6 bases). CDR3 length: 17 residues. Germline assignment: CDR1 LNHDA and CDR2 SQIVND (reference sequence). V lost 3 bases, J lost 1 base, and 15 bases lay in between. The entire variable domain, with the rest obtained from reference TRBV19 and TRBJ1-4, is as follows: DGGITQSPKYLFRKEGQNVTLSCEQNLNHDAMYWYRQDPGQGLRLIYYSQIVNDFQKGDIAEGYSVSREKKESFPLTVTSAQKNPTAFYLCASSIDGTSITNEKLFFGSGTQLSVL.

This clone came up a few times. The chain's CDR3 is CASSEAGWGGTEAFF. CDR3 nucleotides: TGTGCCAGCAGTGAAGCGGGTTGGGGAGGCACTGAAGCTTTCTTT. The chain employs TRBV2 and TRBJ1-1; D not resolved. Trimming took 0 bases from V and 4 from J, leaving 12 bases between them. The CDR3 extends over 15 amino acids. The V gene's germline CDR1 is SNHLY and CDR2 FYNNEI.

V gene TRBV5-1 combines with J gene TRBJ2-5; tentative D call: TRBD1 (5 bases). CDR3 length equals 18 residues. V lost 0 bases to trimming and J lost 3 bases, with 21 bases between them. Germline V gives CDR1 SGHRS, CDR2 YFSETQ. As DNA, the CDR3 is TGCGCCAGCAGCTTGGCCCCATTAGGGTTTGAAGGGGAAGAGACCCAGTACTTC. Translation gives CASSLAPLGFEGEETQYF.

This rearrangement joins TRBV6-4 to TRBJ2-7, with D possibly matching TRBD1 (6 bases). Germline values: CDR1 MRHNA, CDR2 SNTAGT. The V gene lost 3 bases and the J gene lost 3 bases, with 21 bases spanning the gap. This CDR3 has 17 amino acids. The CDR3 loop reads CASSEINRQVPHYEQYF. The CDR3 DNA reads as TGTGCCAGCAGTGAGATCAACCGACAGGTCCCGCACTACGAGCAGTACTTC.

V and J are TRBV7-2 and TRBJ1-2, with TRBD1 matching 10 bases. The CDR3 totals 14 residues. Germline V gene data show CDR1 as SGHTA and CDR2 as FQGNSA. The V segment lost 4 bases and the J segment 5 bases; nucleotides outside the gene matches: 4. DNA for the CDR3: TGTGCCAGCAGCTCCGGGACAGGGGCTTATGGCTACACCTTC. Translated, it gives CASSSGTGAYGYTF.

This chain joins TRBV2 and TRBJ2-3; D ambiguous. The CDR3 extends over 15 amino acids. From germline, CDR1 is SNHLY and CDR2 FYNNEI. V was trimmed by 3 bases and J by 3 bases, leaving 13 bases between them. Written as DNA, the CDR3 is TGTGCCAGCAGTGAGGGCCAGTCTGGAACAGATACGCAGTATTTT. It yields the protein CASSEGQSGTDTQYF.

This rearrangement joins TRBV7-9 to TRBJ1-3; D unclear. The length of the CDR3 is 13 residues. Germline V gene data show CDR1 as SEHNR and CDR2 as FQNEAQ (reference sequence). V was cut by 5 bases and J by 0 bases, with 5 bases left in between. CDR3 sequence reads: CASSQVSGNTIYF. In nucleotides, the CDR3 is TGTGCCAGCAGCCAGGTCTCTGGAAACACCATATATTTT.

The chain employs TRBV18 and TRBJ2-1; 9 bases fit TRBD2. The CDR3 contains 15 residues. Germline assignment: CDR1 KGHSH and CDR2 LQKENI. The V segment lost 0 bases and the J segment 10 bases; nucleotides outside the gene matches: 7. The CDR3 bases are TGTGCCAGCTCACCACCCCGCGGGGGGGCCGGGGAGCAGTTCTTC. Translated, it gives CASSPPRGGAGEQFF.

The chain joins TRBV25-1 to TRBJ2-3, with 7 bases that match TRBD2. Trimming took 3 bases from V and 2 from J; bases not matched to a gene: 8. This CDR3 has 16 residues. Germline V gives CDR1 MGHDK, CDR2 SYGVNS. CDR3 in DNA: TGTGCCAGCAGTGACCGACTAGCTGATGTCACAGATACGCAGTATTTT. Translating it yields CASSDRLADVTDTQYF.